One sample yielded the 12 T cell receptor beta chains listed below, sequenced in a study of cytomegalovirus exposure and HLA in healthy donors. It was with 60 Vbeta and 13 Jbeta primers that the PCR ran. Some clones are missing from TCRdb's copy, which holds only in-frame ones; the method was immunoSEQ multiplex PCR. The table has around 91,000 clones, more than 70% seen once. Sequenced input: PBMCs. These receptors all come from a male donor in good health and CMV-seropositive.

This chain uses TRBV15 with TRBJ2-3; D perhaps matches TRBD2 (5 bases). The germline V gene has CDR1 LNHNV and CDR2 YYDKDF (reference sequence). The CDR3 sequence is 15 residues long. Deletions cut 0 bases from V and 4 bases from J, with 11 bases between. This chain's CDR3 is CATSRDLAGADTQYF. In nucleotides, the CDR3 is TGTGCCACCAGCAGAGATCTGGCGGGTGCAGATACGCAGTATTTT.

The CDR3 nucleotides read TGTGCCAGCAGCTTAAGTCGACAGAGCTACGAGCAGTACTTC. As protein: CASSLSRQSYEQYF. The chain is built from TRBV13 and TRBJ2-7; a possible D gene is TRBD1 (5 bases). The CDR3 totals 14 residues. Trimming removed 2 bases from V and 3 bases from J, with 11 bases in between. Germline-derived CDR1 and CDR2 are PRHDT and FYEKMQ (reference sequence).

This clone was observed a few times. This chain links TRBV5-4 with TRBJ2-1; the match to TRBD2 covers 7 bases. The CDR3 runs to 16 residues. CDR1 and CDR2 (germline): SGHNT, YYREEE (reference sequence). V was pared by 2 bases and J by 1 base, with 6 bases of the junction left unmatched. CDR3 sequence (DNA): TGTGCCAGCAGCTTTGAGGGACTACAATCCTACAATGAGCAGTTCTTC. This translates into CASSFEGLQSYNEQFF.

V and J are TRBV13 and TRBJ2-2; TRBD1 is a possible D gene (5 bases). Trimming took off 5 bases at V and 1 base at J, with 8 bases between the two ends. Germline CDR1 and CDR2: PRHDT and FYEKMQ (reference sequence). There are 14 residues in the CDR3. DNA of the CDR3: TGTGCCAGCAGCCAGGGTCAGAACACCGGGGAGCTGTTTTTT. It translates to CASSQGQNTGELFF. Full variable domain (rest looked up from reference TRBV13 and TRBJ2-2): AAGVIQSPRHLIKEKRETATLKCYPIPRHDTVYWYQQGPGQDPQFLISFYEKMQSDKGSIPDRFSAQQFSDYHSELNMSSLELGDSALYFCASSQGQNTGELFFGEGSRLTVL.

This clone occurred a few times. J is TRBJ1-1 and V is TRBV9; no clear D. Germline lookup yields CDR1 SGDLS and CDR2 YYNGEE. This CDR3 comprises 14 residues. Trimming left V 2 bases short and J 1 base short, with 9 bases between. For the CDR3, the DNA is TGTGCCAGCAGCGTTGAGCCGGGGAACACTGAAGCTTTCTTT. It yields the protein CASSVEPGNTEAFF.

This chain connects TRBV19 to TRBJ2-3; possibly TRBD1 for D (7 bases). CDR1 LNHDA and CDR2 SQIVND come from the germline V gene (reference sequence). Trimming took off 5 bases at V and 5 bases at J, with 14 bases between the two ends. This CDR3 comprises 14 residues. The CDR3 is CASSVRQGGDTQYF. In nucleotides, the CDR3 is TGTGCCAGTAGTGTAAGACAGGGAGGAGATACGCAGTATTTT. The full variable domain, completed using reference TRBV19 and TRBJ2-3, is DGGITQSPKYLFRKEGQNVTLSCEQNLNHDAMYWYRQDPGQGLRLIYYSQIVNDFQKGDIAEGYSVSREKKESFPLTVTSAQKNPTAFYLCASSVRQGGDTQYFGPGTRLTVL.

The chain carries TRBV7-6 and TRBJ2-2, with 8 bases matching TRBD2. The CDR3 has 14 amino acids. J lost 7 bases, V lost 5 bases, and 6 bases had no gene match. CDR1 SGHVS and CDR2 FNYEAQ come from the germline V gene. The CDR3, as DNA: TGTGCCAGCAGCCCCGGACTAGCCGACGGGGAGCTGTTTTTT. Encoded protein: CASSPGLADGELFF.

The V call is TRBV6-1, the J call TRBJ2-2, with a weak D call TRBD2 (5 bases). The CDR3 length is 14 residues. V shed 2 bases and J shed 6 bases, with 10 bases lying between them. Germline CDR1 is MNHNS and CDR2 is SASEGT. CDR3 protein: CASSEQLVAGELFF. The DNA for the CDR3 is TGTGCCAGCAGTGAACAACTAGTTGCCGGGGAGCTGTTTTTT.

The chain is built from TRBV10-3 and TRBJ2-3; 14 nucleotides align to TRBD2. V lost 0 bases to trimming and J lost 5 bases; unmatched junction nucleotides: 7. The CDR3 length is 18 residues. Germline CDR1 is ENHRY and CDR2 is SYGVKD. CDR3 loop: CAISESKTSGRAVDTQYF. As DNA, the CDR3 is TGTGCCATCAGTGAGTCTAAGACTAGCGGGAGGGCGGTAGATACGCAGTATTTT.

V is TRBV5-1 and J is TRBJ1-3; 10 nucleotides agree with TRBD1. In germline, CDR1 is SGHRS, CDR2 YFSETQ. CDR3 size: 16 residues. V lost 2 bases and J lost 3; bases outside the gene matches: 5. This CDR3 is CASSLRQGASGNTIYF. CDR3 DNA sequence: TGCGCCAGCAGCTTAAGACAGGGGGCGAGTGGAAACACCATATATTTT.

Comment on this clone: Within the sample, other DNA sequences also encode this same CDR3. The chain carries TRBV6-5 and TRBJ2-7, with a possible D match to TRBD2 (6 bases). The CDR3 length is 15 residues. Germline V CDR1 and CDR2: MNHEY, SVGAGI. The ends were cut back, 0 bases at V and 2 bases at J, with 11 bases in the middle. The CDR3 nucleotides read TGTGCCAGCAGTTACTCCGGGACTGGGACCTACGAGCAGTACTTC. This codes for CASSYSGTGTYEQYF.

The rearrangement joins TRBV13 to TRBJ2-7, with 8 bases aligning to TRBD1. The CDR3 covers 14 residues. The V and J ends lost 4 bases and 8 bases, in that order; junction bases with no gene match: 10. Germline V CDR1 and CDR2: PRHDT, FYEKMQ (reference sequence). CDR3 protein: CASSSGTGRSQQYF. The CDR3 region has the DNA TGTGCCAGCAGCTCCGGGACAGGCCGCTCGCAGCAGTACTTC.